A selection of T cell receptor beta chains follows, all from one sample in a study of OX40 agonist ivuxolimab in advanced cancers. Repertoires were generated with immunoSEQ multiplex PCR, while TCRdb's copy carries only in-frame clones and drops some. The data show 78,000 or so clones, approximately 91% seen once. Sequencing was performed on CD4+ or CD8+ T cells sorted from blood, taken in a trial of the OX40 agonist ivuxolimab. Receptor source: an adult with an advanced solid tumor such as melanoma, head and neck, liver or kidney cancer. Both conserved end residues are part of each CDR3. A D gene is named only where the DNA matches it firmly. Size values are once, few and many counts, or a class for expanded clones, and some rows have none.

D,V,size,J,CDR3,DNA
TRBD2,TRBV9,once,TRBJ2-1,CASSANNPTSGRYNEQFF,TGTGCCAGCAGCGCAAATAACCCTACTAGCGGGCGCTACAATGAGCAGTTCTTC
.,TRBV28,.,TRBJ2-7,CASSRSVGEYEQYF,TGTGCCAGCAGTCGATCCGTAGGGGAGTACGAGCAGTACTTC
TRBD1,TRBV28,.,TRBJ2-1,CASSHRQGLYNEQFF,TGTGCCAGCAGTCATCGACAGGGGCTCTACAATGAGCAGTTCTTC
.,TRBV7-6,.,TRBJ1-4,CASSLGGFEKLFF,TGTGCCAGCAGCTTAGGGGGCTTTGAAAAACTGTTTTTT
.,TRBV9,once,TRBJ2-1,CASSPTWGEQFF,TGTGCCAGCAGCCCCACTTGGGGTGAGCAGTTCTTC
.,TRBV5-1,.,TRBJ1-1,CASSRGSGNTEAFF,TGCGCCAGCAGCAGGGGGAGTGGGAACACTGAAGCTTTCTTT
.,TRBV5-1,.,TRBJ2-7,CASSLGGAGSSSYEQYF,TGCGCCAGCAGCCTGGGGGGGGCAGGATCGAGCTCCTACGAGCAGTACTTC
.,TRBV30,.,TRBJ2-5,CAWSAGVGVQYF,TGTGCCTGGAGTGCCGGGGTCGGAGTCCAGTACTTC
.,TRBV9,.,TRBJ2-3,CASSVEGIDTQYF,TGTGCCAGCAGCGTAGAAGGGATAGATACGCAGTATTTT
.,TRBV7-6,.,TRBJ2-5,CASSLGLEKTQYF,TGTGCCAGCAGCTTAGGCCTAGAAAAGACCCAGTACTTC
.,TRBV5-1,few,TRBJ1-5,CASSFGGAGSNQPQHF,TGCGCCAGCAGCTTTGGGGGGGCTGGGAGCAATCAGCCCCAGCATTTT
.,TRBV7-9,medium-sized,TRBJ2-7,CASSLLGGQREQYF,TGTGCCAGCAGCTTACTCGGGGGGCAACGCGAGCAGTACTTC
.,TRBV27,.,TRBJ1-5,CASLPAGGGRGIKPQHF,TGTGCCAGCCTCCCAGCGGGTGGGGGGCGCGGGATCAAGCCCCAGCATTTT
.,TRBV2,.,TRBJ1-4,CASSERQGFATNEKLFF,TGTGCCAGCAGTGAACGGCAGGGGTTTGCAACTAATGAAAAACTGTTTTTT
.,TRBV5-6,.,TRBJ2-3,CASSLGDGTDTQYF,TGTGCCAGCAGCTTGGGGGACGGCACAGATACGCAGTATTTT
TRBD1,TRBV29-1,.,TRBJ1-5,CSVRQGSGQPQHF,TGCAGCGTCAGACAGGGATCGGGTCAGCCCCAGCATTTT
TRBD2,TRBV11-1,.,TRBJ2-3,CASRPAGVHPDTQYF,TGTGCCAGCAGACCAGCGGGAGTCCACCCAGATACGCAGTATTTT